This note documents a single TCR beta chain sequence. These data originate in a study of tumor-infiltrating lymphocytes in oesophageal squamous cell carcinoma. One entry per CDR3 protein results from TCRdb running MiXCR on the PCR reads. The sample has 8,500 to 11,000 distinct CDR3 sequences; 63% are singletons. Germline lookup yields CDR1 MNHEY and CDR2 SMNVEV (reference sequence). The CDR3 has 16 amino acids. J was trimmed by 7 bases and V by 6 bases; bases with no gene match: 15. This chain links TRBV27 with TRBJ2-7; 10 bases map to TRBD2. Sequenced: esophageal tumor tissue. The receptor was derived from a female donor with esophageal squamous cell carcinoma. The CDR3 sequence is CASRARQSGGAGEQYF. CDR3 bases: TGTGCCAGCAGGGCACGCCAGAGCGGGGGGGCTGGGGAGCAGTACTTC.